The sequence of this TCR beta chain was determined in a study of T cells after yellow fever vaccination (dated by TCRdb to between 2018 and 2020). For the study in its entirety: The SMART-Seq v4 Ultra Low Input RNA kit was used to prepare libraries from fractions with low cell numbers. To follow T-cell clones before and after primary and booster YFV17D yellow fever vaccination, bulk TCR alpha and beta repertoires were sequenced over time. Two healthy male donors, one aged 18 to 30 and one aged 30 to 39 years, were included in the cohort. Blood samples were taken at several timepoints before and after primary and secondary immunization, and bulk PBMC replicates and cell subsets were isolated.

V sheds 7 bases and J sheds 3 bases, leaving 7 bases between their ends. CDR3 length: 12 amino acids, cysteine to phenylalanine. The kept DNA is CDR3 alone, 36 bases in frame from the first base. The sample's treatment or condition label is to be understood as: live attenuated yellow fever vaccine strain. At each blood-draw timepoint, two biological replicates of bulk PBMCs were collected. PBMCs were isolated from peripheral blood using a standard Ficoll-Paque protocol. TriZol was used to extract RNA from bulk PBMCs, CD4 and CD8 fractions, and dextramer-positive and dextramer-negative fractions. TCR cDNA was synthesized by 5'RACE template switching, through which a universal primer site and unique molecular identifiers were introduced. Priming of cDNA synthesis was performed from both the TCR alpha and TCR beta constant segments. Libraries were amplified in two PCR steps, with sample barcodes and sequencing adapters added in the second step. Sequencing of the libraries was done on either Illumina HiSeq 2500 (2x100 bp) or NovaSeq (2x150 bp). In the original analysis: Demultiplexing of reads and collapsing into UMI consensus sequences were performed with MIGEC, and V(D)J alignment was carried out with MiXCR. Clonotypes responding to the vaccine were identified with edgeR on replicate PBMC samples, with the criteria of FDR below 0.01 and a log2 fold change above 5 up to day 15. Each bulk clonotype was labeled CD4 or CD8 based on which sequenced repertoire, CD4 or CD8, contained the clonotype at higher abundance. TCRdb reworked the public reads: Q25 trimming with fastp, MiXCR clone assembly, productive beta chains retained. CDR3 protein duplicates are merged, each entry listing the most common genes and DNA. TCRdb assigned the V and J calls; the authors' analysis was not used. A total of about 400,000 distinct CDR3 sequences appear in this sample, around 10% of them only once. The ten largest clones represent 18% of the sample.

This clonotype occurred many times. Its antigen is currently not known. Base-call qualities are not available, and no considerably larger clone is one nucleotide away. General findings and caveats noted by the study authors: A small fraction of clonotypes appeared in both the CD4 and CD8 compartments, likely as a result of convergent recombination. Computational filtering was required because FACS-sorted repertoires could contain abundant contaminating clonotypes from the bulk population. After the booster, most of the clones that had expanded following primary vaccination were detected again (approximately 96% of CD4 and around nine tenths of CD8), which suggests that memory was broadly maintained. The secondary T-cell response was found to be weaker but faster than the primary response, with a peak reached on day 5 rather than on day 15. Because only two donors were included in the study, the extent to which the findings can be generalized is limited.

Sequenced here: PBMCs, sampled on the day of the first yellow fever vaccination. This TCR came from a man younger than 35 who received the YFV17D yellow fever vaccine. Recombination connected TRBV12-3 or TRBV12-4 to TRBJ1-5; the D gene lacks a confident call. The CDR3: CASKASNQPQHF. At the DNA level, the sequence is TGTGCCAGCAAGGCTTCCAATCAGCCCCAGCATTTT.